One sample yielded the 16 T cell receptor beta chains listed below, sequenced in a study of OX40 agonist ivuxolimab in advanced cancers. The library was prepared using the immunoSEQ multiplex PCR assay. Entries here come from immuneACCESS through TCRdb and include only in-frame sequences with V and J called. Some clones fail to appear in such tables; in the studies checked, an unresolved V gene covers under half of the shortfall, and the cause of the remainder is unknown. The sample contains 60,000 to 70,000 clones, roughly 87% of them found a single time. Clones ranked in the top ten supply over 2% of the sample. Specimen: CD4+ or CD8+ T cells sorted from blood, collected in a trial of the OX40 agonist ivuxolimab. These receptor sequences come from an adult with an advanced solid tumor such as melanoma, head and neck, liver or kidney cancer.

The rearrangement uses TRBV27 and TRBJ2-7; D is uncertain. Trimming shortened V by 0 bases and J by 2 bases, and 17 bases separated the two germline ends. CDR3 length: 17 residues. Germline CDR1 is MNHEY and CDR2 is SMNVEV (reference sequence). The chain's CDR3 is CASSLSAWGANTYEQYF. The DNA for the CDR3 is TGTGCCAGCAGTTTATCGGCCTGGGGTGCGAACACCTACGAGCAGTACTTC.

The CDR3 region is CASSQDRTPGEQYF. The DNA of the CDR3 is TGCGCCAGCAGCCAGGACCGGACACCTGGCGAGCAGTACTTC. The chain uses TRBV4-1 and TRBJ2-7; D perhaps matches TRBD1 (5 bases). This CDR3 has 14 residues. Between the trimmed V and J ends, which lost 3 bases and 6 bases, there was a span of 15 bases. Germline V gene data show CDR1 as MGHRA and CDR2 as YSYEKL.

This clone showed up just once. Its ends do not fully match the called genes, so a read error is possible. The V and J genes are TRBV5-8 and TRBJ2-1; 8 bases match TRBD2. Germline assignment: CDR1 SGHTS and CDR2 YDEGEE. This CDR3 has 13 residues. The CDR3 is CASSLSGGAGVVF. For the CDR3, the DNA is TGTGCCAGCAGCTTGTCCGGGGGAGCGGGAGTTGTCTTC. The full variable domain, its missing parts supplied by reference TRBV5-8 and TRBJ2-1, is EAGVTQSPTHLIKTRGQQATLRCSPISGHTSVYWYQQALGLGLQFLLWYDEGEERNRGNFPPRFSGRQFPNYSSELNVNALELEDSALYLCASSLSGGAGVVFGPGTRLTVL.

CDR3 loop: CASPRVGQKMNTEAFF. CDR3 bases: TGTGCCAGCCCCCGAGTGGGACAGAAAATGAACACTGAAGCTTTCTTT. The chain joins TRBV21-1 to TRBJ1-1; the D call of TRBD1 is as the table states it, not checked on the DNA. TRBV21-1 is noted as a pseudogene. CDR3 length: 16 amino acids.

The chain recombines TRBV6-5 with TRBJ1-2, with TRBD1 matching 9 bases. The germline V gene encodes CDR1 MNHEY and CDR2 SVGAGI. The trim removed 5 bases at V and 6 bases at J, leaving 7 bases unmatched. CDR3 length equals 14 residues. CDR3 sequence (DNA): TGTGCCAGCAGTCCATGGGACAGGGAAGATGGCTACACCTTC. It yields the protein CASSPWDREDGYTF.

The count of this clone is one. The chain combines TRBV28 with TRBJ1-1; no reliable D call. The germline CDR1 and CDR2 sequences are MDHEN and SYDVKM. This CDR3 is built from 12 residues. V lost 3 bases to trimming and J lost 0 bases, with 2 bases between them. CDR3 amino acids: CASSFMNTEAFF. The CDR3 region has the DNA TGTGCCAGCAGTTTCATGAACACTGAAGCTTTCTTT.

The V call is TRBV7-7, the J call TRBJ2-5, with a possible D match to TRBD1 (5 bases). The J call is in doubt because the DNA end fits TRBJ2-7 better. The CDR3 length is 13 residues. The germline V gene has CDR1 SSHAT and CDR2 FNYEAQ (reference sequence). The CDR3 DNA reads TGTGCCAGCAGCTTAGGGCAGGGTGGCGAGCAGTACTTC. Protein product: CASSLGQGGEQYF.

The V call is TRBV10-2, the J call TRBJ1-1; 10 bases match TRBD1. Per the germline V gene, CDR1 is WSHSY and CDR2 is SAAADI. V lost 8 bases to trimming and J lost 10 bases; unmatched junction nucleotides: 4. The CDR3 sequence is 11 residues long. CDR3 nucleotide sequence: TGCGCCAGCCTAAGGGACAGGGGAGCTTTCTTT. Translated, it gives CASLRDRGAFF.

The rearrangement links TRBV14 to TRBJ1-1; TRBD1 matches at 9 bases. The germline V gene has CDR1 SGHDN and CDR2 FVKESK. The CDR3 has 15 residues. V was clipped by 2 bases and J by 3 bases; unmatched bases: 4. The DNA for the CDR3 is TGTGCCAGCAGCCAAAACACAGGGGGCTACACTGAAGCTTTCTTT. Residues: CASSQNTGGYTEAFF.

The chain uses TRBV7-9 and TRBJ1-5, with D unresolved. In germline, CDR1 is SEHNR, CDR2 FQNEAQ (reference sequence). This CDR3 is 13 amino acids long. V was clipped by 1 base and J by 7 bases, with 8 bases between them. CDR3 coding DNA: TGTGCCAGCAGCTTAGGTCCCCTACAGCCCCAGCATTTT. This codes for CASSLGPLQPQHF. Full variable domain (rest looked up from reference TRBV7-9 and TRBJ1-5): DTGVSQNPRHKITKRGQNVTFRCDPISEHNRLYWYRQTLGQGPEFLTYFQNEAQLEKSRLLSDRFSAERPKGSFSTLEIQRTEQGDSAMYLCASSLGPLQPQHFGDGTRLSIL.

The CDR3 DNA sequence: TGCGCCAGCACAAAAAAGGGACTAGTGCTGTCTTCTAGCACAGATACGCAGTATTTT. Translation: CASTKKGLVLSSSTDTQYF. This sequence joins TRBV10-2 and TRBJ2-3; 8 nucleotides line up with TRBD2. The germline V gene has CDR1 WSHSY and CDR2 SAAADI. CDR3 length: 19 amino acids. V trimming: 7 bases; J trimming: 0 bases; junction bases outside the gene matches: 18.

CDR3 sequence: CASSQGQGIIGYEQYF. For the CDR3, the DNA is TGCGCCAGCAGCCAGGGACAGGGTATCATTGGCTACGAGCAGTACTTC. The chain carries TRBV4-1 and TRBJ2-7; 9 nucleotides match TRBD1. V lost 3 bases, J lost 3 bases, and 9 bases stayed unmatched. Germline V gene data show CDR1 as MGHRA and CDR2 as YSYEKL. CDR3 length: 16 amino acids.

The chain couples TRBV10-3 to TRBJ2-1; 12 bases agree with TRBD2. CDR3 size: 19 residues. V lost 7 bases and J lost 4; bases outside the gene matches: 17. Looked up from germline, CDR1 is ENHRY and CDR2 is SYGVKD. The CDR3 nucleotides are TGTGCCATCACCGGACAGGGGTCCGCTAGCGGGAGGGTATACAATGAGCAGTTCTTC. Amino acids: CAITGQGSASGRVYNEQFF.

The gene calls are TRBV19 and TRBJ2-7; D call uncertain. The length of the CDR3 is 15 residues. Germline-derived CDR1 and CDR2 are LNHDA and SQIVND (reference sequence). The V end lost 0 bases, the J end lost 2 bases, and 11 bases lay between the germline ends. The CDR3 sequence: CASSIDRRSTYEQYF. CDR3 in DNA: TGTGCCAGTAGTATAGATCGTCGGAGCACCTACGAGCAGTACTTC. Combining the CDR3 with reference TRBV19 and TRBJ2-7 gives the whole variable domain DGGITQSPKYLFRKEGQNVTLSCEQNLNHDAMYWYRQDPGQGLRLIYYSQIVNDFQKGDIAEGYSVSREKKESFPLTVTSAQKNPTAFYLCASSIDRRSTYEQYFGPGTRLTVT.

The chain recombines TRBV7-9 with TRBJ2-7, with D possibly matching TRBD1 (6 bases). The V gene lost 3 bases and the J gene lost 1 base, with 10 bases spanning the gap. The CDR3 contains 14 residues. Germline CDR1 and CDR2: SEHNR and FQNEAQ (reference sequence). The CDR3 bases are TGTGCCAGCAGCTTTTTAGGGGGTTCCTACGAGCAGTACTTC. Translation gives CASSFLGGSYEQYF. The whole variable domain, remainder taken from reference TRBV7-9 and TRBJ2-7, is DTGVSQNPRHKITKRGQNVTFRCDPISEHNRLYWYRQTLGQGPEFLTYFQNEAQLEKSRLLSDRFSAERPKGSFSTLEIQRTEQGDSAMYLCASSFLGGSYEQYFGPGTRLTVT.

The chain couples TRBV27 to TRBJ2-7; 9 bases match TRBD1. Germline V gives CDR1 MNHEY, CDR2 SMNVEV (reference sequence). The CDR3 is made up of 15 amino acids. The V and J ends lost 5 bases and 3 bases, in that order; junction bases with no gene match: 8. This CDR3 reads CASSPYRGRSYEQYF. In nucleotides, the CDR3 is TGTGCCAGCAGTCCCTACAGGGGGCGCAGCTACGAGCAGTACTTC.